This T cell receptor beta chain came from a study of vaccination and CD4 T cells after COVID-19. Sequencing of DNA taken from cultured CD4+ T cells relied on the Oncomine TCR Beta short-read assay. TCRdb used MiXCR to reprocess the PCR reads, holding one entry per CDR3 protein. Here the sample spans about 10,000 distinct CDR3 sequences, approximately 60% being singletons. This clonotype was picked up a small number of times. What it binds is unknown. This sample's treatment: roughly 11-day PBMC culture with coronavirus spike peptide pools or control peptides (ViraFEST assay). Germline lookup yields CDR1 SGHAT and CDR2 FQNNGV. This CDR3 contains 13 residues. Trimming pared 11 bases from V and 0 bases from J, leaving 11 bases between.

This sequence originates from a human donor who had recovered from COVID-19. The source material was CD4+ T cells from blood, cultured in vitro. This sequence joins TRBV11-2 and TRBJ1-3, with D perhaps TRBD1 (6 bases). The CDR3 bases are TGTGCCTGGGGGCGGAACTCTGGAAACACCATATATTTT. It specifies CAWGRNSGNTIYF.